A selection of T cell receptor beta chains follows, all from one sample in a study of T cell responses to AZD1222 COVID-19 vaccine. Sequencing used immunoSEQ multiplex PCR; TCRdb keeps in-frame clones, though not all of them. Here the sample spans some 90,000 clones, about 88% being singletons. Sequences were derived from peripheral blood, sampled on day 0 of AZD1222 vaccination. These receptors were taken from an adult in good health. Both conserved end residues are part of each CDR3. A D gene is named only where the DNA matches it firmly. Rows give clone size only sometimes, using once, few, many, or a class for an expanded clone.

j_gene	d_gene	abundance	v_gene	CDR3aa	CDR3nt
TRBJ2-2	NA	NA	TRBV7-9	CASSIRADGELFF	TGTGCCAGCAGCATCAGGGCGGACGGGGAGCTGTTTTTT
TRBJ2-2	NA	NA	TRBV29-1	CSARPGSNTGELFF	TGCAGCGCTAGACCGGGGTCGAACACCGGGGAGCTGTTTTTT
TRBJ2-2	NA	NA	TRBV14	CASSRQVGLALNTGELFF	TGTGCCAGCAGCCGACAGGTGGGGCTAGCCCTGAACACCGGGGAGCTGTTTTTT
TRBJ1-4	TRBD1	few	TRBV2	CASSVGTGTEKLFF	TGTGCCAGCAGTGTTGGGACAGGGACTGAAAAACTGTTTTTT
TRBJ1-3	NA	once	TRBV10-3	CAFSGQRNSGNTIYF	TGTGCCTTCTCTGGACAGCGAAACTCTGGAAACACCATATATTTT
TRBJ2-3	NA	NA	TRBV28	CASSAWGGAKDTQYF	TGTGCCAGCAGCGCGTGGGGGGGGGCCAAAGATACGCAGTATTTT
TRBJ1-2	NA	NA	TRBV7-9	CASSLEVGRARGYGYTF	TGTGCCAGCAGCTTAGAAGTAGGTAGAGCCCGTGGCTATGGCTACACCTTC
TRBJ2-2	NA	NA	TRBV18	CASSPPGLNTGELFF	TGTGCCAGCTCACCACCCGGGCTGAACACCGGGGAGCTGTTTTTT
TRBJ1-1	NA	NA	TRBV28	CASSLWDTEAFF	TGTGCCAGCAGTTTATGGGACACTGAAGCTTTCTTT
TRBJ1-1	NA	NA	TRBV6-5	CASSYSGVLTEAFF	TGTGCCAGCAGTTACTCGGGGGTATTAACTGAAGCTTTCTTT
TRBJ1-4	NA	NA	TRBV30	CASNKGGFATNEKLFF	TGTGCCTCTAACAAGGGTGGCTTTGCAACTAATGAAAAACTGTTTTTT
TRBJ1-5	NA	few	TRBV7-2	CASSLDSGEGQPQHF	TGTGCCAGCAGCTTAGACTCGGGTGAAGGTCAGCCCCAGCATTTT
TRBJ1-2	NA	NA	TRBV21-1	CASSPKHGYTF	TGTGCCAGCAGTCCTAAGCATGGCTACACCTTC
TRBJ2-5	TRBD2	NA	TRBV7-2	CASSFILAGAETQYF	TGTGCCAGCAGCTTCATACTAGCGGGGGCCGAGACCCAGTACTTC
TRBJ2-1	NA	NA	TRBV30	CAWSVGGVSYNEQFF	TGTGCCTGGAGTGTAGGCGGGGTGTCTTACAATGAGCAGTTCTTC
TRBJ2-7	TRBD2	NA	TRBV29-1	CSVSLAGEYEQYF	TGCAGCGTTTCCCTAGCGGGGGAGTACGAGCAGTACTTC
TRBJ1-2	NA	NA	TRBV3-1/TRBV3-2	CASSQAPVVRGSGYTF	TGTGCCAGCAGCCAAGCCCCCGTGGTGAGGGGGTCGGGCTACACCTTC
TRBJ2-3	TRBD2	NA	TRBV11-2	CASSFNSGGTDTQYF	TGTGCCAGCAGCTTTAATAGCGGGGGCACAGATACGCAGTATTTT
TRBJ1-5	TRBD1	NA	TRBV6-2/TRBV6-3	CASSSRQGGNQPQHF	TGTGCCAGCAGTTCAAGACAGGGGGGCAATCAGCCCCAGCATTTT
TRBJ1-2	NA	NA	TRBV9	CASSVEVNWNDGYTF	TGTGCCAGCAGCGTAGAGGTTAACTGGAATGATGGCTACACCTTC
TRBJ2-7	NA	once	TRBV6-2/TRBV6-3	CASSPSGVYEQYF	TGTGCCAGCAGTCCCTCCGGCGTCTACGAGCAGTACTTC
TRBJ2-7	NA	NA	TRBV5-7	CASSLVPYEQYF	TGTGCCAGCAGCTTGGTCCCCTACGAGCAGTACTTC
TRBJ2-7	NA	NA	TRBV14	CASSQGAYLEQYF	TGTGCCAGCAGCCAGGGCGCGTACCTCGAGCAGTACTTC
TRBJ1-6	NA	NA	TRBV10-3	CAISSGVGNSPLHF	TGTGCCATCAGTTCAGGGGTTGGTAATTCACCCCTCCACTTT
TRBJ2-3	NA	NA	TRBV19	CASSMNGFTDTQYF	TGTGCCAGTAGTATGAACGGTTTCACAGATACGCAGTATTTT
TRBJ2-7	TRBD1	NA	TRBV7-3	CASSLTAQGVGEQYF	TGTGCCAGCAGCTTAACTGCACAGGGGGTAGGGGAGCAGTACTTC
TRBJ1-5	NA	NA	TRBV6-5	CASSFRGEQPQHF	TGTGCCAGCAGTTTCAGGGGTGAGCAGCCCCAGCATTTT
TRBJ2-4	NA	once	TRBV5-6	CASSLQEILAKNIQYF	TGTGCCAGCAGCTTACAGGAGATTCTAGCCAAAAACATTCAGTACTTC